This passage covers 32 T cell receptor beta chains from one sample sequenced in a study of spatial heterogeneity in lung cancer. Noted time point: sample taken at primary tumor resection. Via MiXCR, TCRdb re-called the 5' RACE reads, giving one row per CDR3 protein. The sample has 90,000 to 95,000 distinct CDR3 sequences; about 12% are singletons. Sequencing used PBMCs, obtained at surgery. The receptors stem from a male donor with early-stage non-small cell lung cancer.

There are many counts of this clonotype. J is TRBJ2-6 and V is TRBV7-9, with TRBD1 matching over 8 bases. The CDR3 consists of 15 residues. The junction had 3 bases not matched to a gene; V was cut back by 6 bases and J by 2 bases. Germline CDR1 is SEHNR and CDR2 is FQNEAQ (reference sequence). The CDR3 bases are TGTGCCAGCAGGGTGACAGGGGCTGGGGCCAACGTCCTGACTTTC. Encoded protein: CASRVTGAGANVLTF.

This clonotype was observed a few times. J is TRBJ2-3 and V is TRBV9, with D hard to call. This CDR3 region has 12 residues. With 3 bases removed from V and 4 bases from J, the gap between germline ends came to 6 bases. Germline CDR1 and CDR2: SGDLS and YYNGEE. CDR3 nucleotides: TGTGCCAGCAGCGCCCGAGCAGATACGCAGTATTTT. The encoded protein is CASSARADTQYF.

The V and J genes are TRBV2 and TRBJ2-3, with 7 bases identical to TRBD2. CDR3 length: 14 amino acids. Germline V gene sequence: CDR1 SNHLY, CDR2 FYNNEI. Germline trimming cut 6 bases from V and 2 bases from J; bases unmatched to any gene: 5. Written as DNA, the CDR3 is TGTGCCAGCAGGCCCGGGACTACCACAGATACGCAGTATTTT. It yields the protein CASRPGTTTDTQYF. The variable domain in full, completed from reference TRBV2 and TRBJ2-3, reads EPEVTQTPSHQVTQMGQEVILRCVPISNHLYFYWYRQILGQKVEFLVSFYNNEISEKSEIFDDQFSVERPDGSNFTLKIRSTKLEDSAMYFCASRPGTTTDTQYFGPGTRLTVL.

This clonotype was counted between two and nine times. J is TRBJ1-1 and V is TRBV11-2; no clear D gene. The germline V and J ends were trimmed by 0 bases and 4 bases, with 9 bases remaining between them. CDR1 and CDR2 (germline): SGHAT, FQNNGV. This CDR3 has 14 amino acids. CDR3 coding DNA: TGTGCCAGCAGCTTAGATCCTGGTATCACTGAAGCTTTCTTT. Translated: CASSLDPGITEAFF.

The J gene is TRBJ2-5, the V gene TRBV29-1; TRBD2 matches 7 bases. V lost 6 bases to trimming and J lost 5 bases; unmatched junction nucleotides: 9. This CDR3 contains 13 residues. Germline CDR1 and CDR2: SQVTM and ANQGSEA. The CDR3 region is CSVPASGVETQYF. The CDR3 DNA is TGCAGCGTCCCGGCAAGCGGGGTGGAGACCCAGTACTTC.

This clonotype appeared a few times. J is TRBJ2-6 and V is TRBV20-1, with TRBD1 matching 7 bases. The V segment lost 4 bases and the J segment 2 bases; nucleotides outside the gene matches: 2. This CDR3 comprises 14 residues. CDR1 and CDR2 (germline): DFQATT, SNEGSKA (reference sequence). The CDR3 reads CSATGTAGANVLTF. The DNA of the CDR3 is TGCAGTGCTACCGGGACAGCTGGGGCCAACGTCCTGACTTTC.

CDR3 DNA sequence: TGTGCCAGCAGCCTCAGACAGGGCCTACAAGAGACCCAGTACTTC. It yields the protein CASSLRQGLQETQYF. The chain combines TRBV5-4 with TRBJ2-5, with 7 bases fitting TRBD1. The CDR3 length is 15 residues. V gave up 4 bases and J gave up 2 bases; unmatched junction bases: 8. Germline CDR1 is SGHNT and CDR2 is YYREEE (reference sequence).

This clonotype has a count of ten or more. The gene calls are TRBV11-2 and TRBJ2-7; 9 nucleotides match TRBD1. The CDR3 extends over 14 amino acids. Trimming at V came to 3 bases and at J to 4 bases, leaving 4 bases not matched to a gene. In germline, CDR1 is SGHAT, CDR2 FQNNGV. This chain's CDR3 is CASSFGQGSYEQYF. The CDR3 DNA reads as TGTGCCAGCAGCTTCGGACAGGGGTCGTACGAGCAGTACTTC.

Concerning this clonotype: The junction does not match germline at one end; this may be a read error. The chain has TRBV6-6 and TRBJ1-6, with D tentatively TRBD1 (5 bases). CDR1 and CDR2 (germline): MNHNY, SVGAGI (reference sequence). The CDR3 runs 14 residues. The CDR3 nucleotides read TGTGCCAGCAGTTGGGACGCTTCCACCTCACCCCCCCACTTT. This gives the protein CASSWDASTSPPHF.

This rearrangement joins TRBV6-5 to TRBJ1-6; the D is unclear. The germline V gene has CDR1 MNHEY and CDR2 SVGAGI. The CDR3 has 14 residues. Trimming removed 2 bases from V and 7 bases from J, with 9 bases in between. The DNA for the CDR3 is TGTGCCAGCAGTTACCGGGGATTCAATTCACCCCTCCACTTT. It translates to CASSYRGFNSPLHF.

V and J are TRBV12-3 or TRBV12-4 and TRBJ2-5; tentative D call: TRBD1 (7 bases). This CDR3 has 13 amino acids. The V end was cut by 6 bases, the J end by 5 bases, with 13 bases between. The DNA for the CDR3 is TGTGCCAGCAGATCAGGGGGGTGGGAGACCCAGTACTTC. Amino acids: CASRSGGWETQYF.

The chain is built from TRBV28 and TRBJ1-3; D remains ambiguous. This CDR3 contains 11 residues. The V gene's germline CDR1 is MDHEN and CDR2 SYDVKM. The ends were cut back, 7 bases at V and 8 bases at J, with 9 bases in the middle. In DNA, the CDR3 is TGTGCCAGCACGGGTTGGTACACCATATATTTT. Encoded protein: CASTGWYTIYF.

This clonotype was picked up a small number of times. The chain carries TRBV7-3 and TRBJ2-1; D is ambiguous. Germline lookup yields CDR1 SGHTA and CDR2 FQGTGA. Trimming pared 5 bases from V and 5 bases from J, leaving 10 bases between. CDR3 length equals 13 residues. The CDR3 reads CASSPRDHNEQFF. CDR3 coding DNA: TGTGCCAGCAGCCCGCGAGATCACAATGAGCAGTTCTTC.

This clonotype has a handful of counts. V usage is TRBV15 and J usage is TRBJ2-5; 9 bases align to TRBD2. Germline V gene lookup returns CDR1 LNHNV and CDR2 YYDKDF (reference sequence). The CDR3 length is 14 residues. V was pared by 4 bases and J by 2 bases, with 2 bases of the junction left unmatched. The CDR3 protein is CATSKRGVQETQYF. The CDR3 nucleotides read TGTGCCACCAGCAAGCGGGGGGTTCAAGAGACCCAGTACTTC. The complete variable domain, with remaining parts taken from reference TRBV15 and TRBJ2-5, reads DAMVIQNPRYQVTQFGKPVTLSCSQTLNHNVMYWYQQKSSQAPKLLFHYYDKDFNNEADTPDNFQSRRPNTSFCFLDIRSPGLGDTAMYLCATSKRGVQETQYFGPGTRLLVL.

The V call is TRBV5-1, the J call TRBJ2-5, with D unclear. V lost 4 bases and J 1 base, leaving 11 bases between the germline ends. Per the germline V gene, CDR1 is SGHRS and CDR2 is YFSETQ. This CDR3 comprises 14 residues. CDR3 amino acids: CASSAGGRQETQYF. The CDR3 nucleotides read TGCGCCAGCAGCGCCGGTGGGCGCCAAGAGACCCAGTACTTC.

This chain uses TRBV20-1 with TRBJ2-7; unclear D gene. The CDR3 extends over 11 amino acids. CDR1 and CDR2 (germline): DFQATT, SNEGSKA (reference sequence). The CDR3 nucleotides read TGCATTCCGTCAACCGGCCGCGAGCAGTACTTC. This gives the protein CIPSTGREQYF.

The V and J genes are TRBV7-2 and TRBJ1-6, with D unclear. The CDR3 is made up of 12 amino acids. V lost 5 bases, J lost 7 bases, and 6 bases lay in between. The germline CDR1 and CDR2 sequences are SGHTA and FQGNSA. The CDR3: CASSTENSPLHF. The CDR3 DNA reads TGTGCCAGCAGCACAGAAAATTCACCCCTCCACTTT.

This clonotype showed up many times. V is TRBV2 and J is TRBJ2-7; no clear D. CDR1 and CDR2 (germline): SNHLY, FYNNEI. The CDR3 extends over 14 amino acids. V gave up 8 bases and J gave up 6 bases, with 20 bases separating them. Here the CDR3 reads CASERFSSPSEQYF. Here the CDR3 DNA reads TGTGCCAGCGAGAGGTTCTCGTCCCCCTCCGAGCAGTACTTC.

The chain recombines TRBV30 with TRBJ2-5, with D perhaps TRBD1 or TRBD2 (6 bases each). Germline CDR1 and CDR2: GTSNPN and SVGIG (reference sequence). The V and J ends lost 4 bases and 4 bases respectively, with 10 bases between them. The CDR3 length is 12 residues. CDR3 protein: CAWKRGAETQYF. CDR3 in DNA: TGTGCCTGGAAGAGGGGGGCAGAGACCCAGTACTTC.

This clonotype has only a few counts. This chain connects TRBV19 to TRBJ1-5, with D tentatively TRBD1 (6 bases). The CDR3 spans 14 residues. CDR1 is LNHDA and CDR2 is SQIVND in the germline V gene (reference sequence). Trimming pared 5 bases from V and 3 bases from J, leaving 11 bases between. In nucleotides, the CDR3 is TGTGCCAGTAGTGTGGACAGCTACAATCAGCCCCAGCATTTT. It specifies CASSVDSYNQPQHF.

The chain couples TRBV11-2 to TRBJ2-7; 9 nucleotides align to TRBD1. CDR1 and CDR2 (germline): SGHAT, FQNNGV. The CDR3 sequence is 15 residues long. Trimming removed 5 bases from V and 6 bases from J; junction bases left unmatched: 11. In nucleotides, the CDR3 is TGTGCCAGCAGCCCCCAGGTACAGGGGGCGTCCGAGCAGTACTTC. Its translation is CASSPQVQGASEQYF.

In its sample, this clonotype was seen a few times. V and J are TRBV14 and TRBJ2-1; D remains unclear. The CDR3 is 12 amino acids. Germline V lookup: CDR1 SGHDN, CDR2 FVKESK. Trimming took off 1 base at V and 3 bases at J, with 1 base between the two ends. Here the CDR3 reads CASSQVYNEQFF. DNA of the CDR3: TGTGCCAGCAGCCAAGTCTACAATGAGCAGTTCTTC.

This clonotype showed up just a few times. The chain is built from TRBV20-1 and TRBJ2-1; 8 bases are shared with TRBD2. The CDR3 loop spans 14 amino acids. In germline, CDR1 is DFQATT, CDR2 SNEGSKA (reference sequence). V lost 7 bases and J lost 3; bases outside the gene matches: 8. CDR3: CSGGRLANYNEQFF. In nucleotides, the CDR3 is TGCAGTGGGGGGAGACTAGCGAACTACAATGAGCAGTTCTTC.

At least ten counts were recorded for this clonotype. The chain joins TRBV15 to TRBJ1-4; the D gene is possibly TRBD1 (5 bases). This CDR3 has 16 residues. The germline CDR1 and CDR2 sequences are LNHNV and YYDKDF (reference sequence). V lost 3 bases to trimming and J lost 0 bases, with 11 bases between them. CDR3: CATSSLGEATNEKLFF. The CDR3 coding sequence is TGTGCCACCAGCAGTCTAGGGGAGGCAACTAATGAAAAACTGTTTTTT.

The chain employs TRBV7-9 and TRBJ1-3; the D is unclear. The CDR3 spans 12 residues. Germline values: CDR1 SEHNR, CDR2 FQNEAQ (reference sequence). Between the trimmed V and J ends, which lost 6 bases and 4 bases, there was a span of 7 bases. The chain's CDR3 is CASRDGGNTIYF. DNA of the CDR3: TGTGCCAGCAGAGACGGCGGAAACACCATATATTTT.

DNA of the CDR3: TGTGCCAGCAGCTTAGTCGGGGGGAACAATGAGCAGTTCTTC. Protein sequence: CASSLVGGNNEQFF. This sequence joins TRBV7-2 and TRBJ2-1; 7 nucleotides agree with TRBD2. The CDR3 is made up of 14 amino acids. Trimming at V came to 1 base and at J to 5 bases, leaving 2 bases not matched to a gene. The germline CDR1 and CDR2 sequences are SGHTA and FQGNSA.

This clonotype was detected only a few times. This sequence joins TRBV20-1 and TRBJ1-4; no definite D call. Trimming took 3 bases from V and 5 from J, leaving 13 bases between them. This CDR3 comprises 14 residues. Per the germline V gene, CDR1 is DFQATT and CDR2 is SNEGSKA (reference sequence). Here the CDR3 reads CSASSSRTNEKLFF. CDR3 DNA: TGCAGTGCTAGTAGTTCCAGGACGAATGAAAAACTGTTTTTT.

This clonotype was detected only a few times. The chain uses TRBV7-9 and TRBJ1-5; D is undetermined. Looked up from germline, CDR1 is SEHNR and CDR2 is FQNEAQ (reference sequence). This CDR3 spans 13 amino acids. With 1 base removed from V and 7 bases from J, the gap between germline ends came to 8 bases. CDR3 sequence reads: CASSLGGGQPQHF. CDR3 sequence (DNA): TGTGCCAGCAGCTTAGGGGGAGGACAGCCCCAGCATTTT.

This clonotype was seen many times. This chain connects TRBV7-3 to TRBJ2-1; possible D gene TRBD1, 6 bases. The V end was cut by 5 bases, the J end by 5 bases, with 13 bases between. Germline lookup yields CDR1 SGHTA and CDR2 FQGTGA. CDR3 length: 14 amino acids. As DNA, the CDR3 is TGTGCCAGCAGCCAAGGGACAATTCACAATGAGCAGTTCTTC. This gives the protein CASSQGTIHNEQFF.

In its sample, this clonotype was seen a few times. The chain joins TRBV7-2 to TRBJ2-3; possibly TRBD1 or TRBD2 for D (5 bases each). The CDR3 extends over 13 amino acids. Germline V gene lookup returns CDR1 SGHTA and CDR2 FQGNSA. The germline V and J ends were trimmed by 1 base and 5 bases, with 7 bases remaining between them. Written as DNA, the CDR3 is TGTGCCAGCAGCTTAGGGGGGTTAGATACGCAGTATTTT. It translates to CASSLGGLDTQYF.

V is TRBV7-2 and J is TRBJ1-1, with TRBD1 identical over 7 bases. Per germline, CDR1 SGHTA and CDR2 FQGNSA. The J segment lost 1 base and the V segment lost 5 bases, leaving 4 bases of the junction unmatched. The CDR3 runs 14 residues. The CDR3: CASSVQGPNTEAFF. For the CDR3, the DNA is TGTGCCAGCAGCGTACAGGGGCCGAACACTGAAGCTTTCTTT.

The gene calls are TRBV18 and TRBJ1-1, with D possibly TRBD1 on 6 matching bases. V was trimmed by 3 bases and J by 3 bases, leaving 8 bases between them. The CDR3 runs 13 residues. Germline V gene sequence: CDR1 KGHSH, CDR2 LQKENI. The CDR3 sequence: CASSPGGHTEAFF. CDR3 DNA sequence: TGTGCCAGCTCACCCGGGGGCCACACTGAAGCTTTCTTT. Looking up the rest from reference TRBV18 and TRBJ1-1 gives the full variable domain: NAGVMQNPRHLVRRRGQEARLRCSPMKGHSHVYWYRQLPEEGLKFMVYLQKENIIDESGMPKERFSAEFPKEGPSILRIQQVVRGDSAAYFCASSPGGHTEAFFGQGTRLTVV.